The clone carrying this T cell receptor beta chain showed up many times. This specimen belongs to a study of identical twins. Germline CDR1 MDHEN, CDR2 SYDVKM. V was trimmed by 7 bases and J by 1 base, leaving 12 bases between them. The length of the CDR3 is 14 residues. TCRdb analysed the 5' RACE reads with MiXCR anew, one entry per CDR3 protein. The sample holds roughly 1,500,000 distinct CDR3 sequences; under 35% are singletons and the top ten take under 0.35%. The chain has TRBV28 and TRBJ2-3, with D perhaps TRBD1 (5 bases). Sequencing was carried out using cord blood. The receptor comes from a newborn girl in good health. The CDR3 DNA reads TGTGCCAGCACCCCTCCGACAGGCACAGATACGCAGTATTTT. It specifies CASTPPTGTDTQYF.